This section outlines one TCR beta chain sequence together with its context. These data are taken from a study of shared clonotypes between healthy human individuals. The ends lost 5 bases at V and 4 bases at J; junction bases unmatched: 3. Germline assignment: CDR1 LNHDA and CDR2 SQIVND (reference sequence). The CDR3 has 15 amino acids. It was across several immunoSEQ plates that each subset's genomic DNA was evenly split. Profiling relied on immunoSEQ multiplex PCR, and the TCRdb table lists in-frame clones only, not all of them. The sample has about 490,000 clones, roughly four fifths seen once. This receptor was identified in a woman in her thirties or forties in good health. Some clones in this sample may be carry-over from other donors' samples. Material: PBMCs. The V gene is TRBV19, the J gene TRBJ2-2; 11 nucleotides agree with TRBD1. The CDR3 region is CASSQGQGGTGELFF. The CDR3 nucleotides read TGTGCCAGTAGTCAGGGACAGGGGGGCACCGGGGAGCTGTTTTTT.